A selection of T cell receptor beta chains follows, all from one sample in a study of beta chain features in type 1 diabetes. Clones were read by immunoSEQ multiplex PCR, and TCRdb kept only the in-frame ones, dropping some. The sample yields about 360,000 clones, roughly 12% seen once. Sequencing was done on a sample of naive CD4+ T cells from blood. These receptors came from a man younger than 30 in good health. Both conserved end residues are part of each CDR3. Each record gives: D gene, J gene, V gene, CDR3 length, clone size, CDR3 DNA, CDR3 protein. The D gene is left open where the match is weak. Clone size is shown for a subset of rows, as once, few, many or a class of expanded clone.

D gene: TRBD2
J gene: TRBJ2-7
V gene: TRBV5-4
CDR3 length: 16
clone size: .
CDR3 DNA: TGTGCCAGCAGCTTTCAAAGCGGGAGCCACTCCTACGAGCAGTACTTC
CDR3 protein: CASSFQSGSHSYEQYF

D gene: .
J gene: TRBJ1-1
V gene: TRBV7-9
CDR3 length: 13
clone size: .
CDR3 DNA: TGTGCCAGCAGCTTCTTAGAGAACACTGAAGCTTTCTTT
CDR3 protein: CASSFLENTEAFF

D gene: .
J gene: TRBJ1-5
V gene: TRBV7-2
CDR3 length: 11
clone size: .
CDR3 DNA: TGTGCCAGCAGCTTGGGCCCGGCCCAACATTTT
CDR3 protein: CASSLGPAQHF

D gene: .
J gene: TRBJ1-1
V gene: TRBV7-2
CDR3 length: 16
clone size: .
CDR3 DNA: TGTGCCAGCAGCTTACAAGGAAGGAGGGTGAACACTGAAGCTTTCTTT
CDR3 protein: CASSLQGRRVNTEAFF

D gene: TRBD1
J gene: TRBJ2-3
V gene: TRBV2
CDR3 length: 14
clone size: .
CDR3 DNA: TGTGCCAGCAGTGCAACAGGGGGATCAGATACGCAGTATTTT
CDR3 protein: CASSATGGSDTQYF

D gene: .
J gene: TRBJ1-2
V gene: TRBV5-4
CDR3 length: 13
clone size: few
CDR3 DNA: TGTGCCAGCAGCCCTATTGCGGGGGTTGGCCACACCTTC
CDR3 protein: CASSPIAGVGHTF

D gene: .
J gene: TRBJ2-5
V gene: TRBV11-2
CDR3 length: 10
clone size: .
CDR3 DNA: TGTGCCAGCAGCTCCAGGACCCAGTACTTC
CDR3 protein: CASSSRTQYF

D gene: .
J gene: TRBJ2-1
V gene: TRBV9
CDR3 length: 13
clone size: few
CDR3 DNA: TGTGCCAGCAGCGCCCAGGGTACGCATGAGCAGTTCTTC
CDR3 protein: CASSAQGTHEQFF

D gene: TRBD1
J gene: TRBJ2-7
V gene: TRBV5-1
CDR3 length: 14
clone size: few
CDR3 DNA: TGCGCCAGCAGCACGGGACAGGGGGCCCACGAGCAGTACTTC
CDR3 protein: CASSTGQGAHEQYF

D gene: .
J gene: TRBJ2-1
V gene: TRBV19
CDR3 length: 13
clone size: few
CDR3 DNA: TGTGCCAGTACGAGGAGCTCCTACAATGAGCAGTTCTTC
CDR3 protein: CASTRSSYNEQFF

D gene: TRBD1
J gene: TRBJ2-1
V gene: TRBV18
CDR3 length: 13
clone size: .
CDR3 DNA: TGTGCCAGCTCACCGACAGGGGTCAATGAGCAGTTCTTC
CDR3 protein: CASSPTGVNEQFF

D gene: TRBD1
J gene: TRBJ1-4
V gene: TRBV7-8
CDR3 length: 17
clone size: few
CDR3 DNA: TGTGCCAGCAGCGGGGACAGGATTGCCTGGACTAATGAAAAACTGTTTTTT
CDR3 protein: CASSGDRIAWTNEKLFF

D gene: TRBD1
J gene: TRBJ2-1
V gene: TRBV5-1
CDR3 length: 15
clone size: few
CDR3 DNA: TGCGCCAGCAGCTTGGTGCAGGGGGCGTACAATGAGCAGTTCTTC
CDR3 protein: CASSLVQGAYNEQFF

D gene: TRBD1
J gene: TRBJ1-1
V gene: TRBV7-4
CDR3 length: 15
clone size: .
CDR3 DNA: TGTGCCAGCAGCCTCCCGGACAGGCTTAACACTGAAGCTTTCTTT
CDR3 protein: CASSLPDRLNTEAFF

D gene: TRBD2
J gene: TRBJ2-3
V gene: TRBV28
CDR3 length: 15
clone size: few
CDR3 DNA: TGTGCCAGCAGGTTACTAGCGGGAGATGGAGATACGCAGTATTTT
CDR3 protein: CASRLLAGDGDTQYF

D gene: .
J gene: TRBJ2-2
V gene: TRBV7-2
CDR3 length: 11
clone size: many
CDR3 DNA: TGTGCCAGCAGCCCTGCCGGGGAGCTGTTTTTT
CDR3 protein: CASSPAGELFF

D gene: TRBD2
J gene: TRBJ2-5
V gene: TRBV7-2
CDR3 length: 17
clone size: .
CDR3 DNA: TGTGCCAGCAGAAAGGGAACTAGCGGGGGCCCCCGAGAGACCCAGTACTTC
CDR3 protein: CASRKGTSGGPRETQYF

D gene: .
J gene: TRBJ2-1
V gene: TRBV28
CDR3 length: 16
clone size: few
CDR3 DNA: TGTGCCAGCAGAAGATTGACCGAGGTTTCCTACAATGAGCAGTTCTTC
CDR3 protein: CASRRLTEVSYNEQFF

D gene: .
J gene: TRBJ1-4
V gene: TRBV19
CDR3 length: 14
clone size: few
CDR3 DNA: TGTGCCAGTAGTTACGGAGGCACTAATGAAAAACTGTTTTTT
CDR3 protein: CASSYGGTNEKLFF

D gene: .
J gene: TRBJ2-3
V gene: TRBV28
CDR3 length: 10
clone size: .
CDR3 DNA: TGTGCCAGCAGTTCCCTTACGCAGTATTTT
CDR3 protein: CASSSLTQYF

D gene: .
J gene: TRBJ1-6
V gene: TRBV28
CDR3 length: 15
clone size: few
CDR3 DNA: TGTGCCAGCAGTTCCCCGGGATCGCATAATTCACCCCTCCACTTT
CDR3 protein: CASSSPGSHNSPLHF

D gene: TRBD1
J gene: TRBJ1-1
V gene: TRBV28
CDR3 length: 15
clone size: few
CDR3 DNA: TGTGCCAGCAGTGGGACTCCGGGACAGGGGAGTGGAGCTTTCTTT
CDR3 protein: CASSGTPGQGSGAFF

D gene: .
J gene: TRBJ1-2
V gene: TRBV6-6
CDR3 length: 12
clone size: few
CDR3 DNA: TGTGCCAGCAGCTCCACGGTTTATGGCTACACCTTC
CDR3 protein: CASSSTVYGYTF

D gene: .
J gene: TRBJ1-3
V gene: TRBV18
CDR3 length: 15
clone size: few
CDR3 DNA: TGTGCCAGCTCACCCGTGGCGGGCTCTGGAAACACCATATATTTT
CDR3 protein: CASSPVAGSGNTIYF

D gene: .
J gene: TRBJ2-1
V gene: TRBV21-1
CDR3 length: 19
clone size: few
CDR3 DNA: TGTGCCAGCAGCAAAGAGGATAGCGGGAGGGCGCCCTCCTACAATGAGCAGTTCTTC
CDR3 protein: CASSKEDSGRAPSYNEQFF

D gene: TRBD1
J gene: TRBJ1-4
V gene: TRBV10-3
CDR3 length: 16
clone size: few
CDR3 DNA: TGTGCCATCAGTTCTGTAACAGGGGTTTTTGGTGAAAAACTGTTTTTT
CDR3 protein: CAISSVTGVFGEKLFF

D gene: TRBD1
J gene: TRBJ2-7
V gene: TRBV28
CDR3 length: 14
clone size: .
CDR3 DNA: TGTGCCAGCAGTCCCGGACAGGGTCGGGGCGAGCAGTACTTC
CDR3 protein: CASSPGQGRGEQYF

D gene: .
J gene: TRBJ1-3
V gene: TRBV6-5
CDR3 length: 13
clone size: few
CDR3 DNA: TGTGCCAGCAGTTACTCGGGACAAGGGACCATATATTTT
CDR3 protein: CASSYSGQGTIYF

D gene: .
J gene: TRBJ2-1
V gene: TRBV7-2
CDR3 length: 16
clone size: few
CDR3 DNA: TGTGCCAGCAGCTTAGCCCAGGGATCCGTCTACAATGAGCAGTTCTTC
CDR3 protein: CASSLAQGSVYNEQFF

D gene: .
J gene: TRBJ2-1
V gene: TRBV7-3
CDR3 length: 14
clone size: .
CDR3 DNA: TGTGCCAGCAGCTTAAGTGTTAGCGACAATGAGCAGTTCTTC
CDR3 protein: CASSLSVSDNEQFF

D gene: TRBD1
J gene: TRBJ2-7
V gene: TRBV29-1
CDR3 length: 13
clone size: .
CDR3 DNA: TGCAGCGTTGGTGGGACAGCGTCCTACGAGCAGTACTTC
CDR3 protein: CSVGGTASYEQYF

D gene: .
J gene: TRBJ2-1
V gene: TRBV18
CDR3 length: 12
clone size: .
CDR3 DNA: TGTGCCAGCTCACCCAACTACAATGAGCAGTTCTTC
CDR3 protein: CASSPNYNEQFF

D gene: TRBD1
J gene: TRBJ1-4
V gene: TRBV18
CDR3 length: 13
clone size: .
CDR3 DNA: TGTGCCAGCTCCCGGGACAGCGATAGGTTGCTGTTTTTT
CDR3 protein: CASSRDSDRLLFF

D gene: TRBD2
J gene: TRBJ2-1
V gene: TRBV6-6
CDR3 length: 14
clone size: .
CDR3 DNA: TGTGCCAGCACGGATAGCGGGAGGAGGAATGAGCAGTTCTTC
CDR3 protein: CASTDSGRRNEQFF

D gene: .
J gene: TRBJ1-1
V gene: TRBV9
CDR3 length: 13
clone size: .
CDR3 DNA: TGTGCCAGCAGCGTAACGGGACAAAGAGAAGCTTTCTTT
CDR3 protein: CASSVTGQREAFF

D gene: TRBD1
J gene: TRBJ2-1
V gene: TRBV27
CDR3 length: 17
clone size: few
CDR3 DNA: TGTGCCAGCAGTTTGGGCCCCGGGACAGGGGATTACAATGAGCAGTTCTTC
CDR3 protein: CASSLGPGTGDYNEQFF

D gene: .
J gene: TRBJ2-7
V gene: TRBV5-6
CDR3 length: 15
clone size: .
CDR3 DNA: TGTGCCAGCAGCTTGGGTTCAACAGGACCCTACGAGCAGTACTTC
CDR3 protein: CASSLGSTGPYEQYF

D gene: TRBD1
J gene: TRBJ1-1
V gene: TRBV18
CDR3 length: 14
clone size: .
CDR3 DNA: TGTGCCAGCTCACCACTTGACAGGGACACTGAAGCTTTCTTT
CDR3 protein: CASSPLDRDTEAFF

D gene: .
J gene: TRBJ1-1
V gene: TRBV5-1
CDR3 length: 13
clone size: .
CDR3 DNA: TGCGCCAGCAGCTCTCAGATGAACACTGAAGCTTTCTTT
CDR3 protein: CASSSQMNTEAFF

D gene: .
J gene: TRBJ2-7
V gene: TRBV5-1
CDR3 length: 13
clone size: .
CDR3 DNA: TGCGCCAGCAGCGACCAGGGGTCGAGCGAGCAGTACTTC
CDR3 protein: CASSDQGSSEQYF

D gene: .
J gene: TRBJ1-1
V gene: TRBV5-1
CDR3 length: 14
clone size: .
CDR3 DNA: TGCGCCAGCAGCTTGGGGGGGCCGAACACTGAAGCTTTCTTT
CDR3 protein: CASSLGGPNTEAFF

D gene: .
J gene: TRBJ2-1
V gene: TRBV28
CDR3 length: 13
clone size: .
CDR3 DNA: TGTGCCACCCGTCGCGGGACTTACAATGAGCAGTTCTTC
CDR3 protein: CATRRGTYNEQFF

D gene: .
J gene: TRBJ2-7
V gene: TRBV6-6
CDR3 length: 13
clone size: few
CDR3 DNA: TGTGCCACCCAGGGGGGCACCACCTACGAGCAGTACTTC
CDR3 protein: CATQGGTTYEQYF

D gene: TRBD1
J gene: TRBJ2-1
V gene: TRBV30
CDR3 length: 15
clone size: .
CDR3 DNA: TGTGCCTGGAGGGAGGACAGGGGGCTGGACAATGAGCAGTTCTTC
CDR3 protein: CAWREDRGLDNEQFF

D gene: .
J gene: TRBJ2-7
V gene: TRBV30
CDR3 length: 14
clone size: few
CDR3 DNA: TGTGCCTGGAGTGTACGGAGAGCTTCCTACGAGCAGTACTTC
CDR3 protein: CAWSVRRASYEQYF

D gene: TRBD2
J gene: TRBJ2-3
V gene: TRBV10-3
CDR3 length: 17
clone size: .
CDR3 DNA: TGTGCCATCAGTGCTGGTCCCCTAGCGGGAGGCAAAGATACGCAGTATTTT
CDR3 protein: CAISAGPLAGGKDTQYF

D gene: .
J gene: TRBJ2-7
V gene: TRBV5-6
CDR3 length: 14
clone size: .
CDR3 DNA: TGTGCCAGCAGCTTGGGACTCGGCTCCTACGAGCAGTACTTC
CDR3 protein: CASSLGLGSYEQYF

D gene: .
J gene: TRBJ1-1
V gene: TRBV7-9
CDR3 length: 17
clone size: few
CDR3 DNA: TGTGCCAGCAGCTTAGCGGGCCCGGACAGACTGAACACTGAAGCTTTCTTT
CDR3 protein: CASSLAGPDRLNTEAFF

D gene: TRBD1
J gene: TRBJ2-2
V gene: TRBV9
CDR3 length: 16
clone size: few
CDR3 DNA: TGTGCCAGCAGCGTAGCGGGACAGGGGAGTCCCGGGGAGCTGTTTTTT
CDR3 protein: CASSVAGQGSPGELFF

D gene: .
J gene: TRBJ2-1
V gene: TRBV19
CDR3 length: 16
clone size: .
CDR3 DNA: TGTGCCAGTAGTACCCTCTCGCGGAGGGGATGGCATGAGCAGTTCTTC
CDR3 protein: CASSTLSRRGWHEQFF

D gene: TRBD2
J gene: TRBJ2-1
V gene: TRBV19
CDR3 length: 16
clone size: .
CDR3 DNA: TGTGCCAGTACCACCATCGGACTAGCGGGAGCTGATGAGCAGTTCTTC
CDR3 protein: CASTTIGLAGADEQFF

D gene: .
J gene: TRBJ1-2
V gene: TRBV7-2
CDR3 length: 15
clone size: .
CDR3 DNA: TGTGCCAGCAGCTTAGGGACAGAGGCCAACTATGGCTACACCTTC
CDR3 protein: CASSLGTEANYGYTF

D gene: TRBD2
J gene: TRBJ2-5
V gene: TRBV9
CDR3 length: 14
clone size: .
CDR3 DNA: TGTGCCAGCAGCGTTTTGGGGGGGGTGGAGACCCAGTACTTC
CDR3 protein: CASSVLGGVETQYF

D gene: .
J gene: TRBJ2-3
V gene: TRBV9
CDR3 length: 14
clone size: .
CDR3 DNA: TGTGCCAGCAGCGGGCGGCTAACCACAGATACGCAGTATTTT
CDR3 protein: CASSGRLTTDTQYF

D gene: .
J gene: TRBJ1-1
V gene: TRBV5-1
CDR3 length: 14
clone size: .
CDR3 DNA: TGCGCCAGCAGCTTGGACAGGGCGGACACTGAAGCTTTCTTT
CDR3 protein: CASSLDRADTEAFF

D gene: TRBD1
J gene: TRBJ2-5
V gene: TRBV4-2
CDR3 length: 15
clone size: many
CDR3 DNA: TGTGCCAGCAGCCAAGATGGTGCAGGGGGAGAGACCCAGTACTTC
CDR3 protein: CASSQDGAGGETQYF

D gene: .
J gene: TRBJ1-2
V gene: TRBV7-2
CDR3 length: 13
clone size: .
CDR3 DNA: TGTGCCAGCAGCCCAGAATGGAACTATGGCTACACCTTC
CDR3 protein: CASSPEWNYGYTF

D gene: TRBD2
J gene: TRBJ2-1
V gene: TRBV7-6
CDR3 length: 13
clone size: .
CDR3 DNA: TGTGCCAGCAGACCACCGGGAGGGGACTCGCAGTTCTTC
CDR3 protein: CASRPPGGDSQFF